This T cell receptor (beta chain) was captured in a study of HIV-infected children after antiretroviral therapy interruption. Regarding the study as a whole: The Gini coefficient of naive CD4+ repertoires rose, returning to baseline by 3 years.

The TCR library was built from RNA with a 3' RACE protocol and unique molecular identifiers. Using its own MiXCR run on the 3' RACE reads, TCRdb lists one record per CDR3 protein. The sample carries about 15,000 distinct CDR3 sequences, 3% to 3.5% recorded once. Treatment given: PENTA 11 planned treatment interruption arm or continuous ART arm. V lost 5 bases, J lost 1 base, and 9 bases lay in between. The CDR3 loop spans 15 amino acids. This clonotype came up many times. Antigen unknown. This sample comprised CD45RA+ CD4+ T cells from PBMCs, obtained from a donor given antiretroviral therapy, either interrupted or continuous. Subset denoted: naive CD4+ CD45RA+ CD45RO- T cells. The TCR originated in a child between 2 and 17 years old with HIV. The chain is built from TRBV12-3 or TRBV12-4 and TRBJ2-6; unclear D gene. CDR3 in amino acids: CASSIHTSGANVLTF. Here the CDR3 DNA reads TGTGCCAGCAGTATACACACTTCTGGGGCCAACGTCCTGACTTTC.